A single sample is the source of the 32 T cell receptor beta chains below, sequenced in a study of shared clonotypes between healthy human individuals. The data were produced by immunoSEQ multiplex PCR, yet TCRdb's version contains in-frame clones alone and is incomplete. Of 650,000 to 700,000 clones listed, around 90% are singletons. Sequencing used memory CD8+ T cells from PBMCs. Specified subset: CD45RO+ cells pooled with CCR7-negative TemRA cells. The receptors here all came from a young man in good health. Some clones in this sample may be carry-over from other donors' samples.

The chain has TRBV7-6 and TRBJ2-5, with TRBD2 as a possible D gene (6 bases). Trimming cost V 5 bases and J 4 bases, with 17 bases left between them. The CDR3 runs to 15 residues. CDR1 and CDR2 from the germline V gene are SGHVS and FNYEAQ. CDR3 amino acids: CASSQEGYTGETQYF. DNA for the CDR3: TGTGCCAGCAGCCAGGAGGGTTATACGGGAGAGACCCAGTACTTC. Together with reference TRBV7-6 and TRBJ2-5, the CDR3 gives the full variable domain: GAGVSQSPRYKVTKRGQDVALRCDPISGHVSLYWYRQALGQGPEFLTYFNYEAQQDKSGLPNDRFSAERPEGSISTLTIQRTEQRDSAMYRCASSQEGYTGETQYFGPGTRLLVL.

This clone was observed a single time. CDR3 sequence reads: CASSGQGSGEQYF. In DNA, the CDR3 is TGTGCCAGCAGCGGACAGGGGAGTGGGGAGCAGTACTTC. V is TRBV9 and J is TRBJ2-7; 8 bases map to TRBD1. Germline values: CDR1 SGDLS, CDR2 YYNGEE. The length of the CDR3 is 13 residues. The V segment lost 3 bases and the J segment 7 bases; nucleotides outside the gene matches: 6.

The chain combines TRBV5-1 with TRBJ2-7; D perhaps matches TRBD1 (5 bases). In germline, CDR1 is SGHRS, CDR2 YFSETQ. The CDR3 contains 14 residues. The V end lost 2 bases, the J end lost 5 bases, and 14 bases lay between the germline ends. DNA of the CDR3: TGCGCCAGCAGCTTAGGGCAGGGTGGAGACGAGCAGTACTTC. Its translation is CASSLGQGGDEQYF. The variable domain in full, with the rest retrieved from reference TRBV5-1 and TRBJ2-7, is KAGVTQTPRYLIKTRGQQVTLSCSPISGHRSVSWYQQTPGQGLQFLFEYFSETQRNKGNFPGRFSGRQFSNSRSEMNVSTLELGDSALYLCASSLGQGGDEQYFGPGTRLTVT.

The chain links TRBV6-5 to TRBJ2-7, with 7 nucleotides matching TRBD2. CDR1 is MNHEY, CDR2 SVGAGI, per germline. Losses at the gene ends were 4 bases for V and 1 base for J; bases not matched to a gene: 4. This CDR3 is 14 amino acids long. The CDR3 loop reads CASSFPGLSYEQYF. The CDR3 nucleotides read TGTGCCAGCAGTTTCCCGGGACTATCCTACGAGCAGTACTTC.

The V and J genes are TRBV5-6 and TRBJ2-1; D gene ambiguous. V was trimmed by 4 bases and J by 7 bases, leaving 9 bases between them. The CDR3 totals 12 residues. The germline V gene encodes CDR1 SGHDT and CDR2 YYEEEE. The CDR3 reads CASSLGVNEQFF. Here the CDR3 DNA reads TGTGCCAGCAGCCTTGGGGTAAATGAGCAGTTCTTC.

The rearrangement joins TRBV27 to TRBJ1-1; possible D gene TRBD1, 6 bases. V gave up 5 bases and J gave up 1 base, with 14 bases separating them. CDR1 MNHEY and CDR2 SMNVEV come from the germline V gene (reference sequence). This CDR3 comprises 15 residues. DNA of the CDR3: TGTGCCAGCAGTGCGCGAAGGGGGTGGAACACTGAAGCTTTCTTT. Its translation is CASSARRGWNTEAFF.

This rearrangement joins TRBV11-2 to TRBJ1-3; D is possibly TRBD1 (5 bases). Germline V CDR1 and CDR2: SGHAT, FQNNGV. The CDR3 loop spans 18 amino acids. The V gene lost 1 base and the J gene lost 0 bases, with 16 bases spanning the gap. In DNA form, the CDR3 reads TGTGCCAGCAGCTTAGTGCTGGGGCTTGGGGCCTCTGGAAACACCATATATTTT. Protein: CASSLVLGLGASGNTIYF.

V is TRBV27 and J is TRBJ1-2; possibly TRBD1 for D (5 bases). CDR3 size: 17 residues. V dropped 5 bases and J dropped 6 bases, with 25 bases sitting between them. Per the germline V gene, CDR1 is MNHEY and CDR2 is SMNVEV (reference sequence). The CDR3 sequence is CASSPLPWGPRQDGYTF. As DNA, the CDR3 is TGTGCCAGCAGTCCACTACCATGGGGCCCTCGCCAGGATGGCTACACCTTC.

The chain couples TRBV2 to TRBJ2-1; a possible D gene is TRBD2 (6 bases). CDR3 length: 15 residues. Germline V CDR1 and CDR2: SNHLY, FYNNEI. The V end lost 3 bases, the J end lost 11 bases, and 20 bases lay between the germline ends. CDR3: CASSDRLGLAEKQFF. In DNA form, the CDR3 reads TGTGCCAGCAGTGATCGTCTGGGATTAGCGGAGAAGCAGTTCTTC.

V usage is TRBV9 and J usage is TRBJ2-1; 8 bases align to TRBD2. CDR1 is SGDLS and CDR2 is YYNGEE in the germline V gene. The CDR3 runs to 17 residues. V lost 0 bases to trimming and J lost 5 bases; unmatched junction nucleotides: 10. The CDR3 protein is CASSVDWWTSRNNEQFF. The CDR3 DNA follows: TGTGCCAGCAGCGTAGATTGGTGGACTAGCCGCAACAATGAGCAGTTCTTC.

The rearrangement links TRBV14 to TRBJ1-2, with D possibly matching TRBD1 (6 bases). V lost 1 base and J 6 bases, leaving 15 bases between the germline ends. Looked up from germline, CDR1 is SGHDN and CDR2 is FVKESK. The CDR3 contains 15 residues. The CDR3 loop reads CASSQVFGGQDGYTF. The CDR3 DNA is TGTGCCAGCAGCCAAGTGTTCGGGGGGCAGGATGGCTACACCTTC.

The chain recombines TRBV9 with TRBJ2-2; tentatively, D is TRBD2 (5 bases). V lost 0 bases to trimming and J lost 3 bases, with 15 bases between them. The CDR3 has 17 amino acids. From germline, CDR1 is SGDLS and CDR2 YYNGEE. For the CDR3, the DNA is TGTGCCAGCAGCGTAGTAGGTCGGGTAGCGCACACCGGGGAGCTGTTTTTT. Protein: CASSVVGRVAHTGELFF.

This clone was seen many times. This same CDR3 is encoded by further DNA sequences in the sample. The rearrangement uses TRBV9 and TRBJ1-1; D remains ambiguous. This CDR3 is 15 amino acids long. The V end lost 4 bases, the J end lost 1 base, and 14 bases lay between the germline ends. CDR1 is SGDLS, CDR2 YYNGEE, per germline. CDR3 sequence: CASSPRGNQNTEAFF. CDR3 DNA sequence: TGTGCCAGCAGCCCTCGGGGTAACCAGAACACTGAAGCTTTCTTT. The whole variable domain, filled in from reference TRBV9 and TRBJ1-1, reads DSGVTQTPKHLITATGQRVTLRCSPRSGDLSVYWYQQSLDQGLQFLIQYYNGEERAKGNILERFSAQQFPDLHSELNLSSLELGDSALYFCASSPRGNQNTEAFFGQGTRLTVV.

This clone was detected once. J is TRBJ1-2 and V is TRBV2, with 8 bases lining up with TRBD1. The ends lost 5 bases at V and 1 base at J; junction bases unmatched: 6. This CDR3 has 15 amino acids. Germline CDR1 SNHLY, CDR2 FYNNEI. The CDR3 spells CASSRPGGDNYGYTF. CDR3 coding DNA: TGTGCCAGCAGTCGTCCAGGGGGCGATAACTATGGCTACACCTTC.

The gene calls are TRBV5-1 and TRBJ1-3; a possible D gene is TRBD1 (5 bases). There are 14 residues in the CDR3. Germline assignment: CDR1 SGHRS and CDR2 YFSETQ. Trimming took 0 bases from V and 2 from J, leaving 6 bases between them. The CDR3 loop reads CASSLVGAGNTIYF. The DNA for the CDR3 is TGCGCCAGCAGCTTGGTGGGGGCTGGAAACACCATATATTTT. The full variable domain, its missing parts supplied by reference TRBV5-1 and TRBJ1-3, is KAGVTQTPRYLIKTRGQQVTLSCSPISGHRSVSWYQQTPGQGLQFLFEYFSETQRNKGNFPGRFSGRQFSNSRSEMNVSTLELGDSALYLCASSLVGAGNTIYFGEGSWLTVV.

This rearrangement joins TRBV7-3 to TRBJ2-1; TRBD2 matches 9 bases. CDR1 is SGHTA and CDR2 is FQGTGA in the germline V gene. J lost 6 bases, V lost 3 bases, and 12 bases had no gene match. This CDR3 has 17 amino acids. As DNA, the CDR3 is TGTGCCAGCAGCTTGGAGCACGGGACTAGCAAGCTCAATGAGCAGTTCTTC. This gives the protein CASSLEHGTSKLNEQFF.

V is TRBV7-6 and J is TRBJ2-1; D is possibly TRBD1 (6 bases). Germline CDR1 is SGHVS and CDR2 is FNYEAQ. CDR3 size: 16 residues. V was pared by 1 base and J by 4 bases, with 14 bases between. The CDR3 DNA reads TGTGCCAGCAGCTTAGTCGGGACAAATGGATACAATGAGCAGTTCTTC. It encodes CASSLVGTNGYNEQFF.

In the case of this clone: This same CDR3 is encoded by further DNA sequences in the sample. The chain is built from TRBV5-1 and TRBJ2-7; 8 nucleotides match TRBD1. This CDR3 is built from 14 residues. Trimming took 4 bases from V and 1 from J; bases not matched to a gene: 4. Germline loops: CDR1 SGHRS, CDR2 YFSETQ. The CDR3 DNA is TGCGCCAGCAGCCCCGGACAGGGATCCTACGAGCAGTACTTC. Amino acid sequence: CASSPGQGSYEQYF.

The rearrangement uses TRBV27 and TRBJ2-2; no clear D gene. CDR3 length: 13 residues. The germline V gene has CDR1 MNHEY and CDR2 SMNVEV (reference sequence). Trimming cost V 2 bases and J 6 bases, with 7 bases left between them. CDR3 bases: TGTGCCAGCAGTTTACAAGGGCCCGGGGAGCTGTTTTTT. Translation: CASSLQGPGELFF.

The CDR3 reads CALLRYNEQFF. CDR3 DNA: TGTGCCCTATTGCGGTACAATGAGCAGTTCTTC. The V and J genes are TRBV6-5 and TRBJ2-1; the D is unclear. Trimming pared 11 bases from V and 4 bases from J, leaving 9 bases between. This CDR3 contains 11 residues. CDR1 is MNHEY, CDR2 SVGAGI, per germline.

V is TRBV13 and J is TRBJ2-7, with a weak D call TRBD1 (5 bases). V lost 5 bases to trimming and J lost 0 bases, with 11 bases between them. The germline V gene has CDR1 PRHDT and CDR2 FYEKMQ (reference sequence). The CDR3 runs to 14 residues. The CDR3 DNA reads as TGTGCCAGCAGCCGCGTGGGGCCCTCCTACGAGCAGTACTTC. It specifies CASSRVGPSYEQYF.

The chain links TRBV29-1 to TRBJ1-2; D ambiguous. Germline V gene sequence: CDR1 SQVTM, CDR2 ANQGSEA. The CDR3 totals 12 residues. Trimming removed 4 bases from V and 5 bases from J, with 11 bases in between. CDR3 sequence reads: CSVVEIFYGYTF. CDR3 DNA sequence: TGCAGCGTTGTGGAGATTTTTTATGGCTACACCTTC.

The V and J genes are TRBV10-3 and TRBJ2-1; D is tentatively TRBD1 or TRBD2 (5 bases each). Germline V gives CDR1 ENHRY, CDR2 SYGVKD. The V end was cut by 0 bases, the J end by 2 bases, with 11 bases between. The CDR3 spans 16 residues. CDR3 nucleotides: TGTGCCATCAGTGAGTCGAGACAGAGGGCCTACAATGAGCAGTTCTTC. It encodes CAISESRQRAYNEQFF.

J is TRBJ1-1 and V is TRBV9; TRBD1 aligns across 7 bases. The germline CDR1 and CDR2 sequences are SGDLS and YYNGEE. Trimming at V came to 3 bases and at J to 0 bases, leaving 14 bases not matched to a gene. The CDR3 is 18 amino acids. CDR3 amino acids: CASSANPGTAPLNTEAFF. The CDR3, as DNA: TGTGCCAGCAGCGCTAATCCCGGGACAGCCCCCTTGAACACTGAAGCTTTCTTT. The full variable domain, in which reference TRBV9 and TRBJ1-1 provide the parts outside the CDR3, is DSGVTQTPKHLITATGQRVTLRCSPRSGDLSVYWYQQSLDQGLQFLIQYYNGEERAKGNILERFSAQQFPDLHSELNLSSLELGDSALYFCASSANPGTAPLNTEAFFGQGTRLTVV.

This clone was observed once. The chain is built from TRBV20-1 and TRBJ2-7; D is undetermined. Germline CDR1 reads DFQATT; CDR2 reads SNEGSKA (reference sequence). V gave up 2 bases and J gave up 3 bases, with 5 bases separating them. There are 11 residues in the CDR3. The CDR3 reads CSARWDYEQYF. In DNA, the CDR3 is TGCAGTGCTAGATGGGACTACGAGCAGTACTTC.

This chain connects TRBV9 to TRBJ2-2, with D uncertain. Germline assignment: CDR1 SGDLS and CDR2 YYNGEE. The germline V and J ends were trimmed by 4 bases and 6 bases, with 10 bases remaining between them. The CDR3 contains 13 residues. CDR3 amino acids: CASSPGPAGELFF. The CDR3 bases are TGTGCCAGCAGCCCAGGCCCGGCCGGGGAGCTGTTTTTT.

DNA of the CDR3: TGTGCCAGCAGTTTAAACCCCATGGGGTCCCCCTATGGCTACACCTTC. Encoded protein: CASSLNPMGSPYGYTF. The chain joins TRBV28 to TRBJ1-2; D not certain. The CDR3 loop spans 16 amino acids. Trimming removed 2 bases at V and 4 bases at J, with 17 bases between. Germline V gives CDR1 MDHEN, CDR2 SYDVKM.

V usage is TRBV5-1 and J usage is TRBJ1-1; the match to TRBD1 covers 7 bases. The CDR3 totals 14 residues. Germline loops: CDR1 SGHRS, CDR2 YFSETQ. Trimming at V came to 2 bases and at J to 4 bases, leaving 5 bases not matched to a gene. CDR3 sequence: CASSLNRGGTEAFF. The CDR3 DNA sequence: TGCGCCAGCAGCTTAAACAGGGGTGGCACTGAAGCTTTCTTT. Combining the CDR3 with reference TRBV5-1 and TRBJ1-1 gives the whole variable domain KAGVTQTPRYLIKTRGQQVTLSCSPISGHRSVSWYQQTPGQGLQFLFEYFSETQRNKGNFPGRFSGRQFSNSRSEMNVSTLELGDSALYLCASSLNRGGTEAFFGQGTRLTVV.

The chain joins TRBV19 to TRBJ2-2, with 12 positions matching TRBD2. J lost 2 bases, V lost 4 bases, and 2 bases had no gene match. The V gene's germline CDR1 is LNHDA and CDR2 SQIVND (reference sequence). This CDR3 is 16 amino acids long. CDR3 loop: CASSRTSGANTGELFF. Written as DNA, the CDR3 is TGTGCCAGTAGTAGGACTAGCGGGGCCAACACCGGGGAGCTGTTTTTT.

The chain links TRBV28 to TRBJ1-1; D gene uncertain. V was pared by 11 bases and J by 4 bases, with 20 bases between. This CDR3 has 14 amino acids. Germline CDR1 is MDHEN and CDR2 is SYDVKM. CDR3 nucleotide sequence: TGTGCCGGGTCCCCGTTTGGGGAGAGCACTGAAGCTTTCTTT. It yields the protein CAGSPFGESTEAFF.

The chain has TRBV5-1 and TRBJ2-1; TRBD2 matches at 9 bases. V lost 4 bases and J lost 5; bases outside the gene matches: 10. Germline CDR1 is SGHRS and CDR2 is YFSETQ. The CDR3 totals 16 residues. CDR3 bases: TGCGCCAGCAGCCCCAGCGGGAGGTGGGAAAACAATGAGCAGTTCTTC. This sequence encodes CASSPSGRWENNEQFF. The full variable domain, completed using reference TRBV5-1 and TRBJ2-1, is KAGVTQTPRYLIKTRGQQVTLSCSPISGHRSVSWYQQTPGQGLQFLFEYFSETQRNKGNFPGRFSGRQFSNSRSEMNVSTLELGDSALYLCASSPSGRWENNEQFFGPGTRLTVL.

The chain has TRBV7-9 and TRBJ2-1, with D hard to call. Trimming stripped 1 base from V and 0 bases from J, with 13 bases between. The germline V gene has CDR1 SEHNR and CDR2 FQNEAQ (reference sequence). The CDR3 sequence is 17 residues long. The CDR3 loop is CASSLVSSRSSYNEQFF. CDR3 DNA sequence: TGTGCCAGCAGCTTAGTGTCCAGCCGGAGCTCCTACAATGAGCAGTTCTTC.